Shown below are 32 T cell receptor beta chains from a single sample sequenced in a study of CD8 T cells in Susac syndrome. It was with random hexamers that about 0.45 to 1 ug RNA was reverse transcribed. From the immunoSEQ multiplex PCR reads, TCRdb called clonotypes with MiXCR, one entry per CDR3 protein. Among about 120,000 distinct CDR3 sequences listed, 85% to 95% were seen once. Material: CD8+ T cells from PBMCs. The receptors were sampled from a human donor in good health.

The CDR3 region has the DNA TGTGCCAGCAGCTTAATACGGGGGGTATTAATTTACAATGAGCAGTTCTTC. This gives the protein CASSLIRGVLIYNEQFF. The J gene is TRBJ2-1, the V gene TRBV7-9; 7 nucleotides line up with TRBD2. After removal of 2 bases from V and 4 bases from J, the junction contained 11 bases not matched to a gene. The CDR3 has 17 residues. The germline gives CDR1 SEHNR, CDR2 FQNEAQ (reference sequence).

This chain uses TRBV13 with TRBJ2-3; possibly TRBD2 for D (6 bases). The V end lost 0 bases, the J end lost 2 bases, and 15 bases lay between the germline ends. The CDR3 runs 17 residues. The germline gives CDR1 PRHDT, CDR2 FYEKMQ (reference sequence). CDR3 residues: CASSLGQDSGVTDTQYF. In nucleotides, the CDR3 is TGTGCCAGCAGCTTAGGCCAAGATAGCGGAGTCACAGATACGCAGTATTTT. The full variable domain, rest sourced from reference TRBV13 and TRBJ2-3, is AAGVIQSPRHLIKEKRETATLKCYPIPRHDTVYWYQQGPGQDPQFLISFYEKMQSDKGSIPDRFSAQQFSDYHSELNMSSLELGDSALYFCASSLGQDSGVTDTQYFGPGTRLTVL.

This clonotype appeared a few times. The chain uses TRBV12-3 or TRBV12-4 and TRBJ2-1, with TRBD2 matching over 7 bases. The CDR3 has 15 amino acids. Trimming at V came to 4 bases and at J to 0 bases, leaving 3 bases not matched to a gene. CDR3 residues: CASSYGGGSYNEQFF. The CDR3 DNA reads as TGTGCCAGCAGTTATGGCGGGGGCTCCTACAATGAGCAGTTCTTC.

In nucleotides, the CDR3 is TGTGCCAGCAGCCAGGGGTATAGCACTGAAGCTTTCTTT. Translated, it gives CASSQGYSTEAFF. This chain uses TRBV14 with TRBJ1-1; D unresolved. This CDR3 spans 13 amino acids. Germline V lookup: CDR1 SGHDN, CDR2 FVKESK. The V end was cut by 3 bases, the J end by 4 bases, with 9 bases between.

The chain combines TRBV12-3 or TRBV12-4 with TRBJ1-5; 8 nucleotides match TRBD1. The CDR3 runs 16 residues. V gave up 4 bases and J gave up 5 bases; unmatched junction bases: 10. This chain's CDR3 is CASSYKLQGVDQPQHF. The CDR3 nucleotides read TGTGCCAGCAGTTACAAACTACAGGGGGTAGATCAGCCCCAGCATTTT.

Notes on this clonotype: Given the absence of the conserved phenylalanine or tryptophan at the CDR3 end, a read error is likely. V and J are TRBV4-1 and TRBJ2-1, with 9 bases aligning to TRBD2. This CDR3 has 15 amino acids. Germline V lookup: CDR1 MGHRA, CDR2 YSYEKL. J was trimmed by 8 bases and V by 1 base; bases with no gene match: 6. The CDR3 sequence: CASSQGLAVADEQFL. DNA for the CDR3: TGCGCCAGCAGCCAAGGACTAGCGGTCGCGGATGAGCAGTTCCTC.

The chain uses TRBV11-2 and TRBJ2-1, with TRBD1 identical over 7 bases. Germline V gene lookup returns CDR1 SGHAT and CDR2 FQNNGV. The CDR3 covers 16 residues. J lost 2 bases, V lost 6 bases, and 10 bases had no gene match. CDR3 nucleotide sequence: TGTGCCAGCAGTCACCTAGGGGGCGACCCCTACAATGAGCAGTTCTTC. Protein: CASSHLGGDPYNEQFF.

This clonotype appeared once. The CDR3 region has the DNA TGTGCCATCAGTGAGTCGGGACCCATGAACACTGAAGCTTTCTTT. Residues: CAISESGPMNTEAFF. The genes are TRBV10-3 and TRBJ1-1, with TRBD1 as a possible D gene (5 bases). Trimming shortened V by 0 bases and J by 0 bases, and 8 bases separated the two germline ends. Germline assignment: CDR1 ENHRY and CDR2 SYGVKD. The CDR3 is made up of 15 amino acids.

This clonotype was recorded only once. The V call is TRBV5-1, the J call TRBJ1-1, with TRBD1 identical over 8 bases. In germline, CDR1 is SGHRS, CDR2 YFSETQ. The CDR3 loop spans 15 amino acids. V dropped 0 bases and J dropped 5; count of bases not matched to a gene: 6. The CDR3 reads CASSLGQGSRTEAFF. In DNA form, the CDR3 reads TGCGCCAGCAGCTTGGGACAGGGGAGTAGGACTGAAGCTTTCTTT.

This clonotype appeared once. The J gene is TRBJ2-2, the V gene TRBV15; 7 bases fit TRBD1. The J segment lost 3 bases and the V segment lost 1 base, leaving 5 bases of the junction unmatched. This CDR3 spans 16 amino acids. From germline, CDR1 is LNHNV and CDR2 YYDKDF (reference sequence). The CDR3 spells CATSRGTGVDTGELFF. The DNA for the CDR3 is TGTGCCACCAGCAGAGGTACAGGGGTAGACACCGGGGAGCTGTTTTTT.

The chain employs TRBV13 and TRBJ2-1; possibly TRBD2 for D (6 bases). V dropped 5 bases and J dropped 7 bases, with 12 bases sitting between them. The CDR3 is made up of 13 amino acids. Germline CDR1 PRHDT, CDR2 FYEKMQ (reference sequence). The chain's CDR3 is CASSPRLVNEQFF. In DNA form, the CDR3 reads TGTGCCAGCAGCCCTCGACTAGTGAATGAGCAGTTCTTC.

On this clonotype: A read error may produce the germline difference seen at one junction end. The rearrangement uses TRBV7-7 and TRBJ2-7; 10 positions match TRBD1. The CDR3 has 15 amino acids. The germline V gene has CDR1 SSHAT and CDR2 FNYEAQ (reference sequence). The CDR3 sequence: CASSPEGQGTYEQYF. The CDR3 DNA reads TGTGCTAGCAGCCCGGAGGGACAGGGGACTTACGAGCAGTACTTC.

This sequence joins TRBV2 and TRBJ2-5, with 8 positions matching TRBD2. The CDR3 contains 16 residues. Per germline, CDR1 SNHLY and CDR2 FYNNEI. The J segment lost 5 bases and the V segment lost 4 bases, leaving 12 bases of the junction unmatched. CDR3 in amino acids: CASSVRAGAGGETQYF. The CDR3 DNA sequence: TGTGCCAGCAGTGTACGAGCGGGGGCTGGGGGTGAGACCCAGTACTTC.

This clonotype was detected once. This chain links TRBV7-2 with TRBJ1-2; 7 bases are shared with TRBD1. The CDR3 extends over 14 amino acids. Germline loops: CDR1 SGHTA, CDR2 FQGNSA. V was pared by 5 bases and J by 6 bases, with 9 bases of the junction left unmatched. This chain's CDR3 is CASSPLTGSNGYTF. Here the CDR3 DNA reads TGTGCCAGCAGCCCTCTGACAGGGAGCAATGGCTACACCTTC.

The V gene is TRBV14, the J gene TRBJ1-1; 8 nucleotides align to TRBD1. The CDR3 runs 14 residues. The germline V gene has CDR1 SGHDN and CDR2 FVKESK. The J segment lost 4 bases and the V segment lost 0 bases, leaving 1 base of the junction unmatched. CDR3 in amino acids: CASSQDTGGTEAFF. The CDR3 DNA follows: TGTGCCAGCAGCCAAGATACAGGGGGCACTGAAGCTTTCTTT.

This clonotype showed up just once. This chain joins TRBV20-1 and TRBJ2-4, with a weak D call TRBD2 (5 bases). Germline CDR1 and CDR2: DFQATT and SNEGSKA (reference sequence). Trimming pared 2 bases from V and 9 bases from J, leaving 14 bases between. This CDR3 is 13 amino acids long. The CDR3, as DNA: TGCAGTGCTAGAACGGGGAGTTCGGTCATTCAGTACTTC. It specifies CSARTGSSVIQYF.

This rearrangement joins TRBV19 to TRBJ2-1; D may be TRBD2 (6 bases). The germline V and J ends were trimmed by 8 bases and 0 bases, with 8 bases remaining between them. Germline CDR1 is LNHDA and CDR2 is SQIVND (reference sequence). CDR3 length: 13 residues. CDR3 loop: CASGGNSYNEQFF. CDR3 DNA: TGTGCCAGTGGCGGGAACTCCTACAATGAGCAGTTCTTC.

The V and J genes are TRBV6-2 or TRBV6-3 and TRBJ2-7, with 10 nucleotides matching TRBD2. Germline V gives CDR1 MNHEY, CDR2 SVGEGT. There are 13 residues in the CDR3. J was trimmed by 6 bases and V by 6 bases; bases with no gene match: 5. CDR3 bases: TGTGCCAGCAGGGCTGCTAGCGGGAGCGAGCAGTACTTC. This translates into CASRAASGSEQYF.

J is TRBJ2-3 and V is TRBV10-3; D not resolved. Per germline, CDR1 ENHRY and CDR2 SYGVKD. CDR3 size: 14 residues. Trimming pared 0 bases from V and 3 bases from J, leaving 7 bases between. The CDR3 here is CAISESGRTDTQYF. Here the CDR3 DNA reads TGTGCCATCAGTGAGTCGGGTCGTACAGATACGCAGTATTTT.

The chain joins TRBV4-2 to TRBJ2-1, with 7 positions matching TRBD1. Trimming took 3 bases from V and 1 from J; bases not matched to a gene: 6. Germline V lookup: CDR1 LGHNA, CDR2 YNFKEQ. This CDR3 spans 16 amino acids. The CDR3 region is CASSQEATGSYNEQFF. The CDR3 DNA is TGTGCCAGCAGCCAGGAAGCGACAGGGTCCTACAATGAGCAGTTCTTC.

The chain is built from TRBV9 and TRBJ1-2; D perhaps matches TRBD1 (5 bases). Germline V gene sequence: CDR1 SGDLS, CDR2 YYNGEE. Trimming removed 2 bases at V and 6 bases at J, with 29 bases between. The CDR3 loop spans 19 amino acids. The DNA for the CDR3 is TGTGCCAGCAGCGTCATTCCGGGCTCAAGGGGCGATGGATTTAATGGCTACACCTTC. This gives the protein CASSVIPGSRGDGFNGYTF.

The chain combines TRBV15 with TRBJ2-1; 7 nucleotides agree with TRBD1. Per the germline V gene, CDR1 is LNHNV and CDR2 is YYDKDF (reference sequence). There are 17 residues in the CDR3. V lost 0 bases, J lost 9 bases, and 14 bases stayed unmatched. CDR3 DNA sequence: TGTGCCACCAGCAGAGAACTGGCAGGGGGTCCCGGTGGTGAGCAGTTCTTC. This sequence encodes CATSRELAGGPGGEQFF.

This chain joins TRBV19 and TRBJ2-7; a weak D match, TRBD2 (6 bases). V was shortened by 2 bases and J by 3 bases, with 8 bases between the two germline ends. This CDR3 comprises 13 residues. The germline V gene has CDR1 LNHDA and CDR2 SQIVND (reference sequence). The CDR3 DNA reads TGTGCCAGTAGTATATGGGGGGACTACGAGCAGTACTTC. This codes for CASSIWGDYEQYF.

The chain carries TRBV12-3 or TRBV12-4 and TRBJ2-3; 8 bases are shared with TRBD1. The length of the CDR3 is 13 residues. V dropped 9 bases and J dropped 5; count of bases not matched to a gene: 7. CDR3 nucleotides: TGTGCCAGTCAGACAGGGGTCGGAGATACGCAGTATTTT. It specifies CASQTGVGDTQYF.

The chain is built from TRBV29-1 and TRBJ2-1; D is possibly TRBD1 or TRBD2 (5 bases each). The V end was cut by 3 bases, the J end by 7 bases, with 19 bases between. The CDR3 length is 15 residues. Germline CDR1 SQVTM, CDR2 ANQGSEA. The CDR3 DNA is TGCAGCGTTGATCGGGGCCCCCAGAGGAGGAATGAGCAGTTCTTC. Translation gives CSVDRGPQRRNEQFF.

This clonotype was counted a few times. The chain uses TRBV3-1 and TRBJ2-7; TRBD1 aligns across 7 bases. The CDR3 consists of 13 residues. Germline CDR1 LGHDT, CDR2 YNNKEL (reference sequence). V shed 3 bases, J shed 6 bases, and the junction held 5 bases outside the gene matches. As DNA, the CDR3 is TGTGCCAGCAGCCAGGATTCAGGGGGCGAGCAGTACTTC. It encodes CASSQDSGGEQYF.

The V gene is TRBV5-1, the J gene TRBJ1-3; no reliable D call. CDR3 length: 15 amino acids. The ends were cut back, 1 base at V and 2 bases at J, with 10 bases in the middle. Germline lookup yields CDR1 SGHRS and CDR2 YFSETQ. CDR3 coding DNA: TGCGCCAGCAGCTTGAACCAGGTGGCTGGAAACACCATATATTTT. Protein product: CASSLNQVAGNTIYF.

The genes are TRBV29-1 and TRBJ2-2; 9 positions agree with TRBD1. Trimming removed 4 bases from V and 7 bases from J; junction bases left unmatched: 7. The length of the CDR3 is 14 residues. The germline CDR1 and CDR2 sequences are SQVTM and ANQGSEA. The CDR3: CSVGNRGPNGELFF. In nucleotides, the CDR3 is TGCAGCGTTGGTAACAGGGGGCCTAACGGGGAGCTGTTTTTT.

The chain uses TRBV2 and TRBJ1-5; perhaps TRBD1 as D (6 bases). V was shortened by 10 bases and J by 4 bases, with 17 bases between the two germline ends. Germline-derived CDR1 and CDR2 are SNHLY and FYNNEI. This CDR3 has 14 amino acids. This CDR3 reads CATNEQGSNQPQHF. The CDR3 DNA reads TGTGCCACAAACGAACAGGGTTCGAATCAGCCCCAGCATTTT. Variable domain in full (rest from reference TRBV2 and TRBJ1-5): EPEVTQTPSHQVTQMGQEVILRCVPISNHLYFYWYRQILGQKVEFLVSFYNNEISEKSEIFDDQFSVERPDGSNFTLKIRSTKLEDSAMYFCATNEQGSNQPQHFGDGTRLSIL.

A remark on this clonotype: Here the CDR3 omits its conserved ending phenylalanine or tryptophan, so a read error is the likely source. The V and J genes are TRBV7-2 and TRBJ1-5, with a tentative D call TRBD1 (5 bases). The V gene lost 4 bases and the J gene lost 3 bases, with 7 bases spanning the gap. The CDR3 totals 13 residues. Germline V gene sequence: CDR1 SGHTA, CDR2 FQGNSA. CDR3 sequence (DNA): TGTGCCAGCAGCTCACAGGTCAATCAGCCCCAGCATTCT. It specifies CASSSQVNQPQHS.

The V and J genes are TRBV6-2 or TRBV6-3 and TRBJ1-2, with 12 bases fitting TRBD1. CDR1 MNHEY and CDR2 SVGEGT come from the germline V gene. The CDR3 has 15 residues. Trimming cost V 2 bases and J 8 bases; bases outside gene matches: 6. The CDR3: CASSYGTGGEGGYTF. The CDR3 nucleotides are TGTGCCAGCAGTTACGGGACAGGGGGCGAAGGAGGCTACACCTTC.

The table lists this clonotype with a count of one. V and J are TRBV12-3 or TRBV12-4 and TRBJ2-1; 7 positions match TRBD2. V gave up 6 bases and J gave up 0 bases; unmatched junction bases: 5. CDR3 length: 15 residues. This chain's CDR3 is CASRGSGTSYNEQFF. Here the CDR3 DNA reads TGTGCCAGCAGAGGAAGCGGGACCTCCTACAATGAGCAGTTCTTC.